The source of this T cell receptor beta chain is a study of blood T cell repertoires in COVID-19. Study as a whole: Both acute and convalescent COVID-19 samples were obtained from the United States, Italy and Spain. T cells, B-cell-depleted T cells, or PBMCs provided the cDNA or gDNA that served as material.

Those who participated ranged in age from roughly 18 to 90 years and resided in approximately 26 US areas. Participants were placed into cohorts based on the clinical history they reported. CDR3 length: 15 residues. Per germline, CDR1 SEHNR and CDR2 FQNEAQ (reference sequence). V lost 3 bases and J 3 bases, leaving 12 bases between the germline ends. This table comes from immunoSEQ multiplex PCR, and its TCRdb copy is limited to in-frame clones, with some not included. Among a few hundred thousand clones, roughly nine tenths were seen once, and the ten largest hold about 1.1%. The V and J genes are TRBV7-9 and TRBJ1-5, with a tentative D call TRBD1 (5 bases). The sample taken for sequencing was PBMCs or T cells enriched from blood (not recorded which). This clonotype was sampled from a young man who had recovered from COVID-19. The CDR3 DNA is TGTGCCAGCAGCTTCGGACAATACGACAATCAGCCCCAGCATTTT. Amino acids: CASSFGQYDNQPQHF.